These T cell receptor beta chains were read from a single sample in a study of T-cell memory formation after mild COVID-19. MiXCR was run by TCRdb on the 5' RACE reads, yielding one entry per CDR3 protein. The sample comprises 200,000 to 250,000 distinct CDR3 sequences, 9.5% to 10% of which are singletons, and roughly 4% rests with the top ten. The sequenced material came from PBMCs or a T cell subset sorted from them (not recorded which). These receptor sequences come from a man younger than 35 who had mild COVID-19 (a few samples of this study predate the infection). Cell type and time point are not known. CDR3s leave out the opening cysteine and the closing phenylalanine or tryptophan. Each record gives: V gene, CDR3 protein.

>TRBV10-2
ASSGRQGEIEQF
>TRBV20-1
SATNPDSQETQY
>TRBV6-5
ASGGTALNTEAF
>TRBV28
ASSLYEQF
>TRBV7-2
ASSRSPISPLH
>TRBV20-1
SAREQGQGSGYT
>TRBV14
ASKLGTNEKLF
>TRBV6-1
ASRWGAGDTQY
>TRBV20-1
SAPRLAGDTDTQY
>TRBV4-2
ASSPGGGREKLF
>TRBV12-3/TRBV12-4
ASSLWGQPQH
>TRBV12-3/TRBV12-4
ASSPGGPGQETQY
>TRBV6-2/TRBV6-3
ASSEAGTGNYQPQH
>TRBV5-1
AGRDGSTDTQY
>TRBV24-1
ATSDNKIQPQH
>TRBV4-3
ASSQDRASGGFEYTQY
>TRBV4-1
ASSQVLRRAYNEQF
>TRBV28
AILGGDKETQY
>TRBV2
ASSAPRRWVYEQY
>TRBV20-1
SARTLAASSYEQY
>TRBV20-1
SAVTGGKETQY
>TRBV12-5
ASGLGGTGAGYT
>TRBV6-5
ASSSDRYFDNSPLH
>TRBV5-1
ASSDGRVNEKLF
>TRBV20-1
SAPPASGGQETQY
>TRBV5-1
ASSLAQGTYNSPLH
>TRBV6-2/TRBV6-3
ASSRTPGHSGNTIY
>TRBV7-2
ASSWDSYNQPQH
>TRBV7-9
ASSLGQGRGNQPQH
>TRBV28
ASTPTGADTEAF
>TRBV5-6
ASVRGRGTEAF
>TRBV9
ASSSGQSNQPQH
>TRBV25-1
ASSGGGSVGYT
>TRBV20-1
SALLGGAHETQY
>TRBV5-3
ARSSAEVAGSTDTQY
>TRBV5-5
ASSVGGVGYGYT
>TRBV5-1
ASSFIAGTDTQY
>TRBV7-7
ASSTGQRSYNEQF
>TRBV4-3
ASSQVRGTVNSPLH
>TRBV5-1
ASSLADRFTGAF
>TRBV5-1
ASRSSGVSYEQY